A selection of T cell receptor beta chains follows, all from one sample in a study of T cells after yellow fever vaccination. TCRdb redid the calling of the 5' RACE reads with MiXCR, one entry per CDR3 protein. This sample yields some 560,000 distinct CDR3 sequences, of which roughly 21% are seen a single time; around 15% belongs to the top ten. The sample consisted of PBMCs, taken 15 days after the yellow fever booster vaccination. The receptors originated from a young man who received the YFV17D yellow fever vaccine. CDR3s include the opening cysteine and the closing phenylalanine or tryptophan. The D gene is left open where the match is weak. Rows may omit the clone size; those that give it use once, few, many or a size class.

v_call: TRBV5-6
clone_size: .
j_call: TRBJ2-7
d_call: .
cdr3_aa: CASSMGTEQYF
cdr3_nt: TGTGCCAGCAGCATGGGGACCGAGCAGTACTTC

v_call: TRBV5-1
clone_size: few
j_call: TRBJ2-1
d_call: TRBD2
cdr3_aa: CASSLGDLAGRGFF
cdr3_nt: TGCGCCAGCAGCTTGGGGGATTTAGCGGGACGTGGGTTCTTC

v_call: TRBV5-1
clone_size: .
j_call: TRBJ1-1
d_call: .
cdr3_aa: CASSLDRANTEAFF
cdr3_nt: TGCGCCAGCAGCTTGGATAGGGCTAACACTGAAGCTTTCTTT

v_call: TRBV27
clone_size: few
j_call: TRBJ2-1
d_call: .
cdr3_aa: CASRNRGSYNEQFF
cdr3_nt: TGTGCCAGCAGAAACAGAGGCTCCTACAATGAGCAGTTCTTC

v_call: TRBV29-1
clone_size: .
j_call: TRBJ2-7
d_call: .
cdr3_aa: CSVEPGRSPYEQYF
cdr3_nt: TGCAGCGTTGAACCAGGACGGAGTCCGTACGAGCAGTACTTC

v_call: TRBV15
clone_size: .
j_call: TRBJ2-7
d_call: TRBD2
cdr3_aa: CATSKGLAGGHEQYF
cdr3_nt: TGTGCCACCAGCAAAGGACTAGCGGGAGGCCACGAGCAGTACTTC

v_call: TRBV7-9
clone_size: .
j_call: TRBJ1-2
d_call: .
cdr3_aa: CASSLILDGYTF
cdr3_nt: TGTGCCAGCAGCTTAATTTTGGATGGCTACACCTTC

v_call: TRBV29-1
clone_size: .
j_call: TRBJ2-6
d_call: .
cdr3_aa: CSVEAIGNGANVLTF
cdr3_nt: TGCAGCGTTGAAGCGATAGGAAATGGGGCCAACGTCCTGACTTTC

v_call: TRBV23-1
clone_size: .
j_call: TRBJ2-5
d_call: .
cdr3_aa: CASAPGSPSTQYF
cdr3_nt: TGCGCCAGCGCGCCTGGTTCCCCAAGTACCCAGTACTTC

v_call: TRBV7-3
clone_size: many
j_call: TRBJ2-7
d_call: .
cdr3_aa: CASSLDWAYYEQYF
cdr3_nt: TGTGCCAGCAGCTTAGATTGGGCCTACTACGAGCAGTACTTC